Below are 22 T cell receptor beta chains sequenced from a single sample in a study of CD8+ T cells in alopecia areata. Investigators isolated RNA and reverse transcribed it into cDNA to act as the sequencing template. The repertoire was sequenced with immunoSEQ multiplex PCR; TCRdb's copy has only in-frame clones and lacks some. The sample consists of 150,000 to 180,000 clones, approximately 53% of them appearing once. The sample here was CD8+ T cells sorted from blood, taken at week 0. Every receptor here comes from a human donor with alopecia areata.

The chain combines TRBV2 with TRBJ2-1; the match to TRBD2 covers 9 bases. After removal of 0 bases from V and 5 bases from J, the junction contained 5 bases not matched to a gene. The CDR3 consists of 16 residues. Germline V lookup: CDR1 SNHLY, CDR2 FYNNEI. The CDR3 reads CASSEASGGAHNEQFF. The CDR3 bases are TGTGCCAGCAGTGAAGCTAGCGGGGGAGCCCACAATGAGCAGTTCTTC.

This chain joins TRBV27 and TRBJ1-4, with D unresolved. Germline CDR1 is MNHEY and CDR2 is SMNVEV (reference sequence). Trimming cost V 5 bases and J 8 bases, with 6 bases left between them. The CDR3 is made up of 11 amino acids. CDR3 coding DNA: TGTGCCAGCAGTATAGGGGAAAAACTGTTTTTT. Residues: CASSIGEKLFF. Based on the CDR3 plus reference TRBV27 and TRBJ1-4, the full variable domain is EAQVTQNPRYLITVTGKKLTVTCSQNMNHEYMSWYRQDPGLGLRQIYYSMNVEVTDKGDVPEGYKVSRKEKRNFPLILESPSPNQTSLYFCASSIGEKLFFGSGTQLSVL.

This clone has a handful of counts. The chain is built from TRBV14 and TRBJ1-1; D call uncertain. Germline V lookup: CDR1 SGHDN, CDR2 FVKESK. The CDR3 totals 13 residues. Trimming removed 4 bases from V and 3 bases from J, with 9 bases in between. In DNA form, the CDR3 reads TGTGCCAGCAGCCTTCTCGATGACACTGAAGCTTTCTTT. Its translation: CASSLLDDTEAFF.

This clone was counted between two and nine times. V usage is TRBV4-1 and J usage is TRBJ1-5, with D tentatively TRBD1 (5 bases). There are 15 residues in the CDR3. The ends were cut back, 0 bases at V and 7 bases at J, with 13 bases in the middle. Germline V gene sequence: CDR1 MGHRA, CDR2 YSYEKL. DNA for the CDR3: TGCGCCAGCAGCCAAGACAAACTGGGGCGGCAGCCCCAGCATTTT. Protein sequence: CASSQDKLGRQPQHF.

The chain couples TRBV5-1 to TRBJ2-3; 9 nucleotides align to TRBD1. Germline V gene lookup returns CDR1 SGHRS and CDR2 YFSETQ. The CDR3 runs 15 residues. V shed 4 bases and J 3 bases; nucleotides not matched to a gene: 6. The CDR3 DNA sequence: TGCGCCAGCAGCGACACAGGGGGCGGGACAGATACGCAGTATTTT. This translates into CASSDTGGGTDTQYF. The whole variable domain, filled in from reference TRBV5-1 and TRBJ2-3, reads KAGVTQTPRYLIKTRGQQVTLSCSPISGHRSVSWYQQTPGQGLQFLFEYFSETQRNKGNFPGRFSGRQFSNSRSEMNVSTLELGDSALYLCASSDTGGGTDTQYFGPGTRLTVL.

The chain combines TRBV25-1 with TRBJ1-2; 8 positions match TRBD1. This CDR3 region has 17 residues. Germline CDR1 and CDR2: MGHDK and SYGVNS. V lost 1 base to trimming and J lost 8 bases; unmatched junction nucleotides: 15. In DNA form, the CDR3 reads TGTGCCAGCAGTGAATCCGGACAGGGAGGTCTCCTTGGGGGCTACACCTTC. Residues: CASSESGQGGLLGGYTF.

This clone was seen a handful of times. The rearrangement uses TRBV4-2 and TRBJ1-2; the match to TRBD1 covers 7 bases. Germline assignment: CDR1 LGHNA and CDR2 YNFKEQ. Trimming at V came to 0 bases and at J to 5 bases, leaving 6 bases not matched to a gene. The CDR3 covers 15 residues. The CDR3 loop reads CASSQDRTGQYGYTF. The CDR3 DNA reads TGTGCCAGCAGCCAAGATCGGACAGGCCAATATGGCTACACCTTC.

The chain is built from TRBV5-6 and TRBJ1-2; 8 nucleotides line up with TRBD1. This CDR3 comprises 13 residues. V lost 3 bases, J lost 6 bases, and 4 bases stayed unmatched. Per germline, CDR1 SGHDT and CDR2 YYEEEE. CDR3 sequence reads: CASSSDRGNGYTF. CDR3 nucleotide sequence: TGTGCCAGCAGCTCCGACAGGGGAAATGGCTACACCTTC.

The chain has TRBV4-3 and TRBJ1-1; no definite D call. The ends were cut back, 0 bases at V and 1 base at J, with 9 bases in the middle. The CDR3 loop spans 15 amino acids. The germline V gene encodes CDR1 LGHNA and CDR2 YSLEER. DNA of the CDR3: TGCGCCAGCAGCCAAGAAGGACTCGGGAACACTGAAGCTTTCTTT. Amino acid sequence: CASSQEGLGNTEAFF.

The table lists this clone with a count of one. The rearrangement links TRBV7-6 to TRBJ1-5, with 7 nucleotides matching TRBD1. The junction had 10 bases not matched to a gene; V was cut back by 5 bases and J by 6 bases. Germline V lookup: CDR1 SGHVS, CDR2 FNYEAQ. This CDR3 is built from 15 residues. CDR3 protein: CASSPARDSLQPQHF. CDR3 nucleotide sequence: TGTGCCAGCAGCCCTGCAAGGGACAGCCTTCAGCCCCAGCATTTT. Full variable domain (missing parts from reference TRBV7-6 and TRBJ1-5): GAGVSQSPRYKVTKRGQDVALRCDPISGHVSLYWYRQALGQGPEFLTYFNYEAQQDKSGLPNDRFSAERPEGSISTLTIQRTEQRDSAMYRCASSPARDSLQPQHFGDGTRLSIL.

The V and J genes are TRBV29-1 and TRBJ1-1; TRBD1 matches at 8 bases. Germline CDR1 and CDR2: SQVTM and ANQGSEA. V lost 1 base and J lost 2; bases outside the gene matches: 6. This CDR3 region has 15 residues. DNA of the CDR3: TGCAGCGTTGAAGCTTTCACAGGGGGAAACACTGAAGCTTTCTTT. Residues: CSVEAFTGGNTEAFF. Full variable domain (remainder filled in from reference TRBV29-1 and TRBJ1-1): SAVISQKPSRDICQRGTSLTIQCQVDSQVTMMFWYRQQPGQSLTLIATANQGSEATYESGFVIDKFPISRPNLTFSTLTVSNMSPEDSSIYLCSVEAFTGGNTEAFFGQGTRLTVV.

The J gene is TRBJ2-1, the V gene TRBV5-6; tentatively, D is TRBD2 (5 bases). The V gene lost 1 base and the J gene lost 4 bases, with 15 bases spanning the gap. This CDR3 is built from 16 residues. Germline V lookup: CDR1 SGHDT, CDR2 YYEEEE. CDR3 coding DNA: TGTGCCAGCAGCTTGAGTAAGCGGCAGGAATACAATGAGCAGTTCTTC. Amino acids: CASSLSKRQEYNEQFF.

This chain links TRBV5-6 with TRBJ2-3; TRBD1 might be the D (6 bases). There are 16 residues in the CDR3. The germline V gene has CDR1 SGHDT and CDR2 YYEEEE. Trimming pared 4 bases from V and 1 base from J, leaving 16 bases between. This CDR3 reads CASSPYRVKGTDTQYF. The CDR3 DNA is TGTGCCAGCAGCCCGTACAGGGTAAAGGGCACAGATACGCAGTATTTT.

This clone was seen a few times. At one end, the junction sequence differs from germline, possibly due to a read error. The chain uses TRBV15 and TRBJ1-1; the D gene is possibly TRBD1 (6 bases). Germline CDR1 is LNHNV and CDR2 is YYDKDF (reference sequence). The CDR3 consists of 16 residues. CDR3 nucleotides: TGTGCCACCAGCCCCAAGGGGGGACATAAGAACGCTGAAGCTTTCTTT. This codes for CATSPKGGHKNAEAFF.

This clone was seen only a few times. The chain employs TRBV4-1 and TRBJ2-2, with 7 nucleotides matching TRBD1. Looked up from germline, CDR1 is MGHRA and CDR2 is YSYEKL. There are 16 residues in the CDR3. The junction had 8 bases not matched to a gene; V was cut back by 1 base and J by 6 bases. The CDR3 nucleotides are TGCGCCAGCAGCCAAGTCCCGACAGGGAAGCCCGGGGAGCTGTTTTTT. It is translated as CASSQVPTGKPGELFF.

The rearrangement links TRBV29-1 to TRBJ1-1; no firm D call. Germline V gives CDR1 SQVTM, CDR2 ANQGSEA. CDR3 length: 11 amino acids. V was pared by 7 bases and J by 2 bases, with 8 bases between. The CDR3 is CSASRNTEAFF. For the CDR3, the DNA is TGCAGCGCCTCAAGAAACACTGAAGCTTTCTTT.

The chain recombines TRBV2 with TRBJ2-7; TRBD2 matches 7 bases. The CDR3 has 14 residues. With V trimmed by 3 bases and J by 3 bases, 5 bases remained unmatched. Germline lookup yields CDR1 SNHLY and CDR2 FYNNEI. As DNA, the CDR3 is TGTGCCAGCAGTGAGCGGGGGTTAGGCTACGAGCAGTACTTC. Encoded protein: CASSERGLGYEQYF.

The V call is TRBV15, the J call TRBJ2-1, with TRBD1 identical over 7 bases. Losses at the gene ends were 1 base for V and 2 bases for J; bases not matched to a gene: 5. CDR1 and CDR2 from the germline V gene are LNHNV and YYDKDF (reference sequence). CDR3 length equals 16 residues. The DNA of the CDR3 is TGTGCCACCAGCAGAGTGAACAGGGGAACCTACAATGAGCAGTTCTTC. It codes for CATSRVNRGTYNEQFF.

The J gene is TRBJ2-1, the V gene TRBV30, with a tentative D call TRBD1 (6 bases). This CDR3 has 13 residues. Trimming took off 3 bases at V and 6 bases at J, with 12 bases between the two ends. In germline, CDR1 is GTSNPN, CDR2 SVGIG (reference sequence). The CDR3 coding sequence is TGTGCCTGGAGCGAAACAGGGCCCAATGAGCAGTTCTTC. Its translation is CAWSETGPNEQFF. Variable domain in full (rest from reference TRBV30 and TRBJ2-1): SQTIHQWPATLVQPVGSPLSLECTVEGTSNPNLYWYRQAAGRGLQLLFYSVGIGQISSEVPQNLSASRPQDRQFILSSKKLLLSDSGFYLCAWSETGPNEQFFGPGTRLTVL.

This chain connects TRBV30 to TRBJ2-1; 9 bases are a match to TRBD1. The CDR3 runs 12 residues. From germline, CDR1 is GTSNPN and CDR2 SVGIG (reference sequence). The V and J ends lost 4 bases and 7 bases, in that order; junction bases with no gene match: 2. The CDR3 here is CAWTDRGNEQFF. In DNA form, the CDR3 reads TGTGCCTGGACCGACAGGGGGAATGAGCAGTTCTTC.

The rearrangement joins TRBV10-3 to TRBJ2-1; D may correspond to TRBD1 or TRBD2 (5 bases each). Germline-derived CDR1 and CDR2 are ENHRY and SYGVKD. Between the trimmed V and J ends, which lost 3 bases and 9 bases, there was a span of 9 bases. The CDR3 runs 12 residues. The CDR3 nucleotides are TGTGCCATCAGTGAAGGGACGAGTGAGCAGTTCTTC. Encoded protein: CAISEGTSEQFF.

This chain uses TRBV5-6 with TRBJ2-7; the D gene is possibly TRBD1 (6 bases). V lost 2 bases and J 1 base, leaving 10 bases between the germline ends. The germline V gene has CDR1 SGHDT and CDR2 YYEEEE. This CDR3 is 14 amino acids long. In DNA, the CDR3 is TGTGCCAGCAGCTTTGGGACAAATTCCTACGAGCAGTACTTC. It specifies CASSFGTNSYEQYF.